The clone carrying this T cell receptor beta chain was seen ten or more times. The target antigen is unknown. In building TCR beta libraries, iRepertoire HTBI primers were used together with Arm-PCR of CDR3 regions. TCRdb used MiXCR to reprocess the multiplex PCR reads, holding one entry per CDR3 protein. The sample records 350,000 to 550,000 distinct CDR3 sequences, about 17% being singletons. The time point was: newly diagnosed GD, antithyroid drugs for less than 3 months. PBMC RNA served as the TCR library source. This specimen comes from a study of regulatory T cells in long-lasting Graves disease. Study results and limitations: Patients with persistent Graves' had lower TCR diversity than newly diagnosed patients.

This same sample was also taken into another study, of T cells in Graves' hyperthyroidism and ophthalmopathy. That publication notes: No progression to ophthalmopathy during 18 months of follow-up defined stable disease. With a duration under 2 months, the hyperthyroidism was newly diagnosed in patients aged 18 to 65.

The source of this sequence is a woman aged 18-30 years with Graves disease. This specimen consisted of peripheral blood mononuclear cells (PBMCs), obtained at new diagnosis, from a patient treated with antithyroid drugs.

CDR3 residues: CSARTDLSSEKLFF. The CDR3 DNA follows: TGCAGTGCTAGAACCGACCTTAGCAGTGAAAAACTGTTTTTT. The genes are TRBV20-1 and TRBJ1-4; D uncertain. This CDR3 is built from 14 residues. V was pared by 2 bases and J by 7 bases, with 14 bases between. In germline, CDR1 is DFQATT, CDR2 SNEGSKA (reference sequence).